A single sample gave rise to the 10 T cell receptor beta chains below, sequenced in a study of CD8 T cells in Susac syndrome. Roughly 0.45 to 1 ug RNA was reverse transcribed with random hexamers. MiXCR, applied by TCRdb to the immunoSEQ multiplex PCR reads, yields one record per CDR3 protein. The table has more than 150,000 distinct CDR3 sequences, 90% to 97% seen once. Material for sequencing was CD4+ T cells from PBMCs. Receptors originate from a human donor with Susac syndrome.

The CDR3 loop reads CASSMPGRPYEQYF. Here the CDR3 DNA reads TGTGCCAGCAGTATGCCGGGGAGACCCTACGAGCAGTACTTC. The V gene is TRBV28, the J gene TRBJ2-7; D is possibly TRBD2 (5 bases). This CDR3 is 14 amino acids long. Germline-derived CDR1 and CDR2 are MDHEN and SYDVKM. Trimming stripped 5 bases from V and 2 bases from J, with 13 bases between.

This chain connects TRBV4-1 to TRBJ2-5; tentatively, D is TRBD2 (6 bases). CDR1 is MGHRA, CDR2 YSYEKL, per germline. The CDR3 covers 15 residues. The ends were cut back, 4 bases at V and 3 bases at J, with 15 bases in the middle. The DNA for the CDR3 is TGCGCCAGCAGCCTACCCGGGACTTCGAAAGAGACCCAGTACTTC. Its protein is CASSLPGTSKETQYF.

The chain has TRBV25-1 and TRBJ1-3; TRBD1 matches 7 bases. Germline CDR1 MGHDK, CDR2 SYGVNS. The CDR3 covers 15 residues. The ends lost 2 bases at V and 1 base at J; junction bases unmatched: 2. The CDR3 DNA reads as TGTGCCAGCAGTGAACAGACAGGGTCTGGAAACACCATATATTTT. Translating it yields CASSEQTGSGNTIYF. The complete variable domain, with remaining parts taken from reference TRBV25-1 and TRBJ1-3, reads EADIYQTPRYLVIGTGKKITLECSQTMGHDKMYWYQQDPGMELHLIHYSYGVNSTEKGDLSSESTVSRIRTEHFPLTLESARPSHTSQYLCASSEQTGSGNTIYFGEGSWLTVV.

V usage is TRBV9 and J usage is TRBJ2-3; the match to TRBD1 covers 7 bases. This CDR3 has 15 amino acids. The V gene end was trimmed by 3 bases and the J gene end by 4 bases; junction bases not matched to a gene: 8. The germline V gene encodes CDR1 SGDLS and CDR2 YYNGEE. CDR3 residues: CASSAGTVLPDTQYF. CDR3 coding DNA: TGTGCCAGCAGCGCCGGGACAGTTCTCCCAGATACGCAGTATTTT.

This sequence joins TRBV30 and TRBJ2-6; D uncertain. The V gene's germline CDR1 is GTSNPN and CDR2 SVGIG (reference sequence). The CDR3 sequence is 15 residues long. V lost 1 base to trimming and J lost 0 bases, with 7 bases between them. The CDR3 region has the DNA TGTGCCTGGAGTGAGCTCTCCTCTGGGGCCAACGTCCTGACTTTC. It yields the protein CAWSELSSGANVLTF.

A few counts support this clonotype. The rearrangement links TRBV25-1 to TRBJ2-5, with TRBD2 as a possible D gene (7 bases). Germline V gene sequence: CDR1 MGHDK, CDR2 SYGVNS. V shed 5 bases and J shed 1 base, with 11 bases lying between them. The CDR3 loop spans 14 amino acids. The CDR3 reads CASSRGGPQETQYF. The CDR3 DNA reads as TGTGCCAGCAGTAGGGGGGGACCCCAAGAGACCCAGTACTTC.

The gene calls are TRBV29-1 and TRBJ2-3, with D unresolved. Trimming removed 8 bases at V and 0 bases at J, with 24 bases between. CDR1 and CDR2 from the germline V gene are SQVTM and ANQGSEA. The CDR3 covers 17 residues. The CDR3 sequence is CSLLGRNRLTSTDTQYF. The DNA for the CDR3 is TGCAGCCTTCTTGGACGGAATAGGTTGACTAGCACAGATACGCAGTATTTT.

The rearrangement uses TRBV5-4 and TRBJ2-6, with D possibly TRBD2 on 6 matching bases. The CDR3 runs to 17 residues. Trimming pared 4 bases from V and 0 bases from J, leaving 14 bases between. The germline CDR1 and CDR2 sequences are SGHNT and YYREEE (reference sequence). CDR3 region: CASSGEGLISGANVLTF. As DNA, the CDR3 is TGTGCCAGCAGCGGCGAGGGACTGATCTCTGGGGCCAACGTCCTGACTTTC. Drawing the rest from reference TRBV5-4 and TRBJ2-6, the complete variable domain is ETGVTQSPTHLIKTRGQQVTLRCSSQSGHNTVSWYQQALGQGPQFIFQYYREEENGRGNFPPRFSGLQFPNYSSELNVNALELDDSALYLCASSGEGLISGANVLTFGAGSRLTVL.

The chain uses TRBV29-1 and TRBJ2-3; possible D gene TRBD1, 6 bases. CDR1 is SQVTM, CDR2 ANQGSEA, per germline. CDR3 length: 12 residues. The CDR3 sequence is CTAGQGTDTQYF. In nucleotides, the CDR3 is TGCACGGCAGGGCAGGGGACAGATACGCAGTATTTT.

The chain employs TRBV18 and TRBJ1-2; D gene uncertain. From germline, CDR1 is KGHSH and CDR2 LQKENI. V gave up 6 bases and J gave up 0 bases, with 14 bases separating them. This CDR3 comprises 15 residues. CDR3 DNA: TGTGCCAGCTCCCCAGACCAGACAACTAACTATGGCTACACCTTC. Its protein product is CASSPDQTTNYGYTF.